A single sample gave rise to the 27 T cell receptor beta chains below, sequenced in a study of neoadjuvant anti-PD-1 for oral cavity cancer. The repertoire was sequenced with immunoSEQ multiplex PCR; TCRdb's copy has only in-frame clones and lacks some. The data show about 16,000 clones, about 60% seen once. The sequenced sample was PBMCs, obtained before nivolumab (anti-PD-1) treatment. The origin of the receptors is a person between 40 and 85 years old with oral cavity squamous cell carcinoma.

This clone appeared a few times. The chain has TRBV7-9 and TRBJ2-7; D is possibly TRBD1 (6 bases). The CDR3 length is 14 residues. Trimming pared 4 bases from V and 3 bases from J, leaving 13 bases between. Germline lookup yields CDR1 SEHNR and CDR2 FQNEAQ (reference sequence). CDR3 bases: TGTGCCAGCAGCTCCGTCGACAGGTTCTACGAGCAGTACTTC. Translating gives CASSSVDRFYEQYF.

The CDR3 region is CASRADSWGEAFF. CDR3 in DNA: TGTGCCAGCAGGGCCGACTCATGGGGTGAAGCTTTCTTT. The V call is TRBV9, the J call TRBJ1-1; the D is unclear. Germline V gives CDR1 SGDLS, CDR2 YYNGEE. V was pared by 5 bases and J by 7 bases, with 15 bases between. The CDR3 sequence is 13 residues long.

The genes are TRBV28 and TRBJ1-5; D unclear. The germline gives CDR1 MDHEN, CDR2 SYDVKM. This CDR3 has 15 amino acids. V lost 3 bases and J 0 bases, leaving 9 bases between the germline ends. This chain's CDR3 is CASSFPDTSNQPQHF. The CDR3 region has the DNA TGTGCCAGCAGTTTCCCCGACACTAGCAATCAGCCCCAGCATTTT.

This chain links TRBV27 with TRBJ2-7; 8 bases match TRBD1. Germline assignment: CDR1 MNHEY and CDR2 SMNVEV (reference sequence). The J segment lost 4 bases and the V segment lost 2 bases, leaving 7 bases of the junction unmatched. The CDR3 extends over 15 amino acids. CDR3 bases: TGTGCCAGCAGTTTAAACAGGGGGAGAGTTTACGAGCAGTACTTC. The encoded protein is CASSLNRGRVYEQYF.

This chain joins TRBV6-5 and TRBJ1-5, with a possible D match to TRBD1 (6 bases). The germline V and J ends were trimmed by 4 bases and 6 bases, with 19 bases remaining between them. The germline gives CDR1 MNHEY, CDR2 SVGAGI. The length of the CDR3 is 16 residues. The CDR3 sequence is CASSSRGGLFSQPQHF. Written as DNA, the CDR3 is TGTGCCAGCAGTTCCCGAGGGGGGCTCTTTAGTCAGCCCCAGCATTTT.

The V call is TRBV9, the J call TRBJ2-4; D is perhaps TRBD2 (5 bases). The CDR3 loop spans 12 amino acids. The ends were cut back, 5 bases at V and 8 bases at J, with 11 bases in the middle. CDR1 SGDLS and CDR2 YYNGEE come from the germline V gene. The CDR3 bases are TGTGCCAGCAGTGCCCTCGGGGACATTCAGTACTTC. It specifies CASSALGDIQYF.

This clone was observed a single time. J is TRBJ1-2 and V is TRBV30; D remains ambiguous. The CDR3 contains 13 residues. Germline assignment: CDR1 GTSNPN and CDR2 SVGIG (reference sequence). The V end was cut by 2 bases, the J end by 5 bases, with 12 bases between. The CDR3 DNA reads as TGTGCCTGGAGTCTAGAGGCTGGTTATGGCTACACCTTC. As protein: CAWSLEAGYGYTF.

J is TRBJ2-5 and V is TRBV5-8; TRBD2 is a possible D gene (5 bases). Looked up from germline, CDR1 is SGHTS and CDR2 is YDEGEE. The CDR3 runs to 14 residues. The chain's CDR3 is CVTGPRGWQETQYF. The CDR3 DNA reads as TGTGTTACGGGCCCCCGGGGATGGCAAGAGACCCAGTACTTC.

This chain joins TRBV10-1 and TRBJ2-3, with 10 bases matching TRBD2. CDR3 length: 15 amino acids. The germline V gene has CDR1 WNHNN and CDR2 SYGVQD (reference sequence). Trimming cost V 2 bases and J 1 base; bases outside gene matches: 0. Written as DNA, the CDR3 is TGCGCCAGCAGTGAGACTAGCGGGGGCACAGATACGCAGTATTTT. As protein: CASSETSGGTDTQYF.

This clone has a handful of counts. Written as DNA, the CDR3 is TGTGCCATCAGTGCAGGGGGAGCGAACACTGAAGCTTTCTTT. As protein: CAISAGGANTEAFF. The chain joins TRBV10-3 to TRBJ1-1; 7 bases line up with TRBD1. Germline CDR1 ENHRY, CDR2 SYGVKD. Trimming removed 4 bases from V and 1 base from J; junction bases left unmatched: 3. This CDR3 contains 14 residues.

The J gene is TRBJ1-3, the V gene TRBV6-5, with D unclear. Trimming left V 6 bases short and J 4 bases short, with 13 bases between. CDR1 and CDR2 from the germline V gene are MNHEY and SVGAGI. This CDR3 has 14 residues. The CDR3 sequence: CASRVYEGGNTIYF. The CDR3 DNA is TGTGCCAGCAGGGTTTATGAAGGAGGAAACACCATATATTTT.

This chain uses TRBV2 with TRBJ2-2; the match to TRBD1 covers 7 bases. Germline CDR1 SNHLY, CDR2 FYNNEI. This CDR3 comprises 15 residues. The V segment lost 6 bases and the J segment 0 bases; nucleotides outside the gene matches: 4. As DNA, the CDR3 is TGTGCCAGCAGAACCGGGACAGCGAACACCGGGGAGCTGTTTTTT. It yields the protein CASRTGTANTGELFF.

The V and J genes are TRBV6-5 and TRBJ1-1, with TRBD1 identical over 7 bases. This CDR3 contains 15 residues. The germline CDR1 and CDR2 sequences are MNHEY and SVGAGI. V trimming: 1 base; J trimming: 0 bases; junction bases outside the gene matches: 2. This CDR3 reads CASSYWGTVNTEAFF. The DNA for the CDR3 is TGTGCCAGCAGTTACTGGGGGACAGTGAACACTGAAGCTTTCTTT.

The chain recombines TRBV18 with TRBJ1-2; 9 bases align to TRBD1. The CDR3 sequence is 15 residues long. From germline, CDR1 is KGHSH and CDR2 LQKENI. V dropped 2 bases and J dropped 5; count of bases not matched to a gene: 6. The chain's CDR3 is CASSPVGTGRYGYTF. The CDR3 DNA follows: TGTGCCAGCTCACCAGTAGGGACAGGGAGGTATGGCTACACCTTC.

This clone was picked up a small number of times. V and J are TRBV19 and TRBJ2-7; D may match TRBD1 or TRBD2 (5 bases each). V shed 3 bases and J shed 1 base, with 13 bases lying between them. The CDR3 runs to 15 residues. Germline CDR1 and CDR2: LNHDA and SQIVND (reference sequence). The CDR3 DNA is TGTGCCAGTAGTATGGGACCTGGCCGATCCTACGAGCAGTACTTC. It translates to CASSMGPGRSYEQYF.

This clone was picked up a small number of times. The chain couples TRBV11-2 to TRBJ1-5; D remains ambiguous. V was clipped by 1 base and J by 2 bases, with 9 bases between them. CDR1 SGHAT and CDR2 FQNNGV come from the germline V gene. This CDR3 contains 15 residues. CDR3: CASSLGGLGNQPQHF. In DNA form, the CDR3 reads TGTGCCAGCAGCTTAGGAGGGTTAGGCAATCAGCCCCAGCATTTT.

This clone was recorded only once. The chain couples TRBV27 to TRBJ1-2; the D gene is possibly TRBD1 (5 bases). Germline values: CDR1 MNHEY, CDR2 SMNVEV (reference sequence). Trimming pared 6 bases from V and 3 bases from J, leaving 17 bases between. The length of the CDR3 is 15 residues. CDR3 nucleotide sequence: TGTGCCAGCAGCCCTGCCCCGGACACATACTATGGCTACACCTTC. Protein: CASSPAPDTYYGYTF.

V and J are TRBV6-1 and TRBJ1-5; D unclear. Germline V gene lookup returns CDR1 MNHNS and CDR2 SASEGT. Trimming cost V 7 bases and J 4 bases, with 11 bases left between them. This CDR3 spans 13 amino acids. The CDR3 sequence is CASTSRSNQPQHF. In DNA, the CDR3 is TGTGCCAGCACCTCACGTTCGAATCAGCCCCAGCATTTT.

This rearrangement joins TRBV18 to TRBJ2-7; tentative D call: TRBD1 (5 bases). V lost 0 bases to trimming and J lost 3 bases, with 6 bases between them. Germline loops: CDR1 KGHSH, CDR2 LQKENI. The CDR3 consists of 13 residues. CDR3 in DNA: TGTGCCAGCTCACCACCGGGGCTCTACGAGCAGTACTTC. Protein: CASSPPGLYEQYF.

This chain uses TRBV7-8 with TRBJ1-4; D call uncertain. The germline V gene has CDR1 SGHVS and CDR2 FQNEAQ. V dropped 2 bases and J dropped 0 bases, with 10 bases sitting between them. This CDR3 region has 16 residues. DNA for the CDR3: TGTGCCAGCAGCTTATATAGGCTGCCAACTAATGAAAAACTGTTTTTT. Amino acids: CASSLYRLPTNEKLFF.

CDR3 in DNA: TGTGCCAGCAGACCAGACAGGGAGTATGGCTACACCTTC. This encodes CASRPDREYGYTF. The chain joins TRBV14 to TRBJ1-2; 7 positions match TRBD1. With V trimmed by 6 bases and J by 5 bases, 6 bases remained unmatched. Germline lookup yields CDR1 SGHDN and CDR2 FVKESK. The CDR3 has 13 residues.

This clone has more than one count but fewer than ten. This chain uses TRBV5-8 with TRBJ1-1, with 8 bases matching TRBD1. V was pared by 3 bases and J by 4 bases, with 2 bases of the junction left unmatched. This CDR3 spans 13 amino acids. CDR1 is SGHTS, CDR2 YDEGEE, per germline. The CDR3 DNA reads TGTGCCAGCAGCTCCACAGGGGGCACTGAAGCTTTCTTT. Translated, it gives CASSSTGGTEAFF.

This clone was observed a few times. The V and J genes are TRBV9 and TRBJ1-2; 7 bases match TRBD1. Looked up from germline, CDR1 is SGDLS and CDR2 is YYNGEE. The V and J ends lost 3 bases and 7 bases, in that order; junction bases with no gene match: 6. There are 13 residues in the CDR3. CDR3 nucleotides: TGTGCCAGCAGCGGGAAGGGGGCGTTTGGCTACACCTTC. It specifies CASSGKGAFGYTF.

The chain joins TRBV5-4 to TRBJ2-7; D perhaps matches TRBD1 (6 bases). The length of the CDR3 is 17 residues. The V and J ends lost 2 bases and 2 bases respectively, with 20 bases between them. CDR1 and CDR2 from the germline V gene are SGHNT and YYREEE (reference sequence). The CDR3 coding sequence is TGTGCCAGCAGCTTTTCTTTAGGGAGTCCAGGGGCCTACGAGCAGTACTTC. This sequence encodes CASSFSLGSPGAYEQYF.

This chain joins TRBV30 and TRBJ2-3; TRBD2 aligns across 10 bases. The CDR3 covers 15 residues. V lost 3 bases and J lost 0; bases outside the gene matches: 3. Germline CDR1 GTSNPN, CDR2 SVGIG (reference sequence). The CDR3 sequence is CAWSGLAASTDTQYF. DNA for the CDR3: TGTGCCTGGAGCGGACTAGCGGCGAGCACAGATACGCAGTATTTT.

The chain recombines TRBV7-3 with TRBJ2-5; D remains unclear. CDR3 size: 13 residues. Trimming stripped 0 bases from V and 2 bases from J, with 4 bases between. The germline V gene has CDR1 SGHTA and CDR2 FQGTGA. This chain's CDR3 is CASSLTRQETQYF. The CDR3 DNA reads TGTGCCAGCAGCTTAACACGACAAGAGACCCAGTACTTC.

This chain joins TRBV5-5 and TRBJ2-1; no clear D. Germline values: CDR1 SGHKS, CDR2 YYEKEE (reference sequence). The V gene lost 4 bases and the J gene lost 4 bases, with 18 bases spanning the gap. This CDR3 spans 16 amino acids. The CDR3 spells CASSHFGRQAYNEQFF. DNA for the CDR3: TGTGCCAGCAGCCATTTTGGGCGGCAGGCGTACAATGAGCAGTTCTTC.